This paragraph reports one TCR beta chain. Here immunoSEQ multiplex PCR was the method, and the copy in TCRdb shows in-frame clones only, minus some. The data contain around 65,000 clones, roughly 73% of them singletons. V gave up 3 bases and J gave up 2 bases; unmatched junction bases: 10. The CDR3 is 17 residues long. The germline V gene has CDR1 SEHNR and CDR2 FQNEAQ (reference sequence). The sample originates from a study of blood T cell repertoires in COVID-19. About the research overall: The analysed material was cDNA or gDNA that came from T cells, B-cell-depleted T cells, or PBMCs.

Sequenced sample: peripheral blood. The V and J genes are TRBV7-9 and TRBJ2-5, with TRBD2 identical over 9 bases. The source is a human donor in a cohort sampled during active COVID-19. CDR3 DNA sequence: TGTGCCAGCAGCTTTTCCTTAGCGGGAGTGGGGCAAGAGACCCAGTACTTC. Its protein product is CASSFSLAGVGQETQYF.